A selection of T cell receptor beta chains follows, all from one sample in a study of blood T cell repertoires in COVID-19. The protocol was immunoSEQ multiplex PCR, while the TCRdb copy is restricted to in-frame clones and leaves out a portion. The sample includes some 63,000 clones, approximately 85% seen only once; the top ten take about 18%. Sequenced material: peripheral blood. These receptors were taken from a human donor in a cohort sampled during active COVID-19. The CDR3 runs from the conserved cysteine through the conserved F or W. Each record gives: clone size, J gene, V gene, D gene, CDR3 DNA, CDR3 protein. A D gene is named only where the DNA matches it firmly. Clone size appears in some rows only: once, few, many, or a class for an expanded clone.

size: NA; J: TRBJ1-1; V: TRBV19; D: NA; DNA: TGTGCCAGTAGTAAGGGGAAGGGCACTGAAGCTTTCTTT; CDR3: CASSKGKGTEAFF
size: NA; J: TRBJ1-5; V: TRBV18; D: NA; DNA: TGTGCCAGCTCACCGGGGAGGGGGAGCAATCAGCCCCAGCATTTT; CDR3: CASSPGRGSNQPQHF
size: few; J: TRBJ1-1; V: TRBV3-1/TRBV3-2; D: NA; DNA: TGTGCCAGCAGCCATAGCGGGACTGAAGCTTTCTTT; CDR3: CASSHSGTEAFF
size: NA; J: TRBJ2-7; V: TRBV3-1/TRBV3-2; D: NA; DNA: TGTGCCAGCAGCCAAGCCCCAGGGTCCGCCTACGAGCAGTACTTC; CDR3: CASSQAPGSAYEQYF
size: NA; J: TRBJ2-2; V: TRBV5-1; D: TRBD2; DNA: TGCGCCAGCAGCCCGGGGACTAGCGGGGCCCTCGGGGAGCTGTTTTTT; CDR3: CASSPGTSGALGELFF
size: once; J: TRBJ2-1; V: TRBV20-1; D: NA; DNA: TGCAGTGCTAGTAGGGGGAGCTCCTACAATGAGCAGTTCTTC; CDR3: CSASRGSSYNEQFF
size: NA; J: TRBJ1-5; V: TRBV7-9; D: NA; DNA: TGTGCCAGCAGCTTAGGGGGGGTTTTCAATCAGCCCCAGCATTTT; CDR3: CASSLGGVFNQPQHF
size: NA; J: TRBJ2-5; V: TRBV30; D: TRBD2; DNA: TGTGCCTGGACTAGCGGGGGGTTCCAAGAGACCCAGTACTTC; CDR3: CAWTSGGFQETQYF
size: medium-sized; J: TRBJ2-7; V: TRBV6-2/TRBV6-3; D: TRBD1; DNA: TGTGCCAGCAGCCAGACAGGGAACTACGAGCAGTACTTC; CDR3: CASSQTGNYEQYF
size: NA; J: TRBJ2-2; V: TRBV7-2; D: NA; DNA: TGTGCCAGCAGCTCGACCAGGGGCACCGGGGAGCTGTTTTTT; CDR3: CASSSTRGTGELFF
size: NA; J: TRBJ1-2; V: TRBV21-1; D: NA; DNA: TGTGCCAGCAGCAAAGACAGGGAGGGCTACACCTTC; CDR3: CASSKDREGYTF
size: NA; J: TRBJ2-4; V: TRBV13; D: TRBD2; DNA: TGTGCCAGCAGCCTTAATAGCGGGGGGGCCAAAAACATTCAGTACTTC; CDR3: CASSLNSGGAKNIQYF
size: few; J: TRBJ2-3; V: TRBV5-1; D: TRBD1; DNA: TGCGCCAGCAGTTGGACAGGGGGCAGGTCAGATACGCAGTATTTT; CDR3: CASSWTGGRSDTQYF
size: NA; J: TRBJ2-2; V: TRBV10-1; D: TRBD1; DNA: TGCGCCAGCAGTGAAGGGACAGGGATGACCGGGGAGCTGTTTTTT; CDR3: CASSEGTGMTGELFF
size: NA; J: TRBJ2-7; V: TRBV20-1; D: TRBD2; DNA: TGCAGTGCTAGTCGGACTAGCGGGGGCTTCTACGAGCAGTACTTC; CDR3: CSASRTSGGFYEQYF
size: NA; J: TRBJ2-2; V: TRBV18; D: NA; DNA: TGTGCCAGCTCACCAGCTACTGCGACGAACACCGGGGAGCTGTTTTTT; CDR3: CASSPATATNTGELFF
size: once; J: TRBJ1-1; V: TRBV7-2; D: NA; DNA: TGTGCCAGCAGCTCCCCCCGGTGGAACACTGAAGCTTTCTTT; CDR3: CASSSPRWNTEAFF
size: few; J: TRBJ2-3; V: TRBV3-1/TRBV3-2; D: NA; DNA: TGTGCCAGCAGCCAAGAATCCGGTTTAAGCACAGATACGCAGTATTTT; CDR3: CASSQESGLSTDTQYF
size: NA; J: TRBJ1-1; V: TRBV14; D: NA; DNA: TGTGCCAGCAGCCTGACCTCAGGGGACACTGAAGCTTTCTTT; CDR3: CASSLTSGDTEAFF
size: once; J: TRBJ2-3; V: TRBV5-1; D: NA; DNA: TGCGCCAGCAGCTTGGAGGGGCAGAGCACAGATACGCAGTATTTT; CDR3: CASSLEGQSTDTQYF
size: NA; J: TRBJ2-5; V: TRBV5-4; D: NA; DNA: TGTGCCAGCAGCTGGGGAGCCGAAGAGACCCAGTACTTC; CDR3: CASSWGAEETQYF
size: NA; J: TRBJ1-5; V: TRBV7-2; D: TRBD1; DNA: TGTGCCAGCAGTCAATGGACAGGGAGCAATCAGCCCCAGCATTTT; CDR3: CASSQWTGSNQPQHF
size: NA; J: TRBJ2-3; V: TRBV11-2; D: NA; DNA: TGTGCCAGCAGCTTCAGACAGCCCACAGATACGCAGTATTTT; CDR3: CASSFRQPTDTQYF
size: NA; J: TRBJ2-3; V: TRBV6-5; D: NA; DNA: TGTGCCAGCAGTTACTCTGGCGGTAGCACAGATACGCAGTATTTT; CDR3: CASSYSGGSTDTQYF
size: NA; J: TRBJ1-2; V: TRBV6-5; D: NA; DNA: TGTGCCAGCAGTTACTCGGCGGGCGTTAACTATGGCTACACCTTC; CDR3: CASSYSAGVNYGYTF
size: NA; J: TRBJ1-1; V: TRBV3-1/TRBV3-2; D: NA; DNA: TGTGCCAGCAGCCAAGGTCCGGGAACTGAAGCTTTCTTT; CDR3: CASSQGPGTEAFF
size: NA; J: TRBJ2-2; V: TRBV2; D: TRBD2; DNA: TGTGCCAGCAGTGAACGGGCGGGGGAGGACGGGGAGCTGTTTTTT; CDR3: CASSERAGEDGELFF